This TCR beta chain comes out of a study of PD-L1 blockade in urothelial cancer. On the study more broadly: Each participant's history included 0 to 3 prior chemotherapy regimens. Median blood clonality was roughly 0.078, with some 89,000 unique TCRs.

Germline trimming cut 2 bases from V and 6 bases from J; bases unmatched to any gene: 7. This CDR3 contains 15 residues. Germline V CDR1 and CDR2: MGHDK, SYGVNS. Repertoires were generated with immunoSEQ multiplex PCR, while TCRdb's copy carries only in-frame clones and drops some. The sample shows around 40,000 clones, about 86% of them seen only once. The chain links TRBV25-1 to TRBJ2-1, with 7 nucleotides matching TRBD1. The sample was PBMCs, taken around atezolizumab (anti-PD-L1) treatment. This TCR was recovered from a man in his fifties or sixties with urothelial cancer. This chain's CDR3 is CASSEKGALGNEQFF. Here the CDR3 DNA reads TGTGCCAGCAGTGAAAAGGGGGCCCTAGGCAATGAGCAGTTCTTC.